The rows below give T cell receptor beta chains drawn from one sample of a study of T cell changes during pregnancy in multiple sclerosis. Clones were sequenced by immunoSEQ multiplex PCR, and TCRdb holds only the in-frame ones, with some missing. The sample records approximately 50,000 clones, approximately 94% being singletons. Sequenced here: CD4+ T cells from peripheral blood mononuclear cells, sampled in the third trimester of pregnancy. The receptor source for this set is a female donor with multiple sclerosis, enrolled in a pregnancy study. The CDR3 runs from the conserved cysteine through the conserved F or W. A D gene is named only where the DNA matches it firmly. Clone size is not always given. Where it is, it says once, few, many or a class for expanded clones.

clone_size d_call j_call v_call cdr3_nt cdr3_aa
. . TRBJ2-1 TRBV7-2 TGTGCCAGCAGCCTTCGAGGCCCACCCAGCTCCTACAATGAGCAGTTCTTC CASSLRGPPSSYNEQFF
. TRBD2 TRBJ2-1 TRBV10-3 TGTGCCATTAAACGGGCGGGAGCATCCTACAATGAGCAGTTCTTC CAIKRAGASYNEQFF
. TRBD1 TRBJ1-3 TRBV5-5 TGTGCCAGCAGCTCGACAGGGATACCTGGAAACACCATATATTTT CASSSTGIPGNTIYF
. . TRBJ2-3 TRBV6-4 TGTGCCAGCAGTGTGGCGGGATTCTCAGATACGCAGTATTTT CASSVAGFSDTQYF
. TRBD1 TRBJ1-2 TRBV18 TGTGCCAGCTCACGTAACCAGGGGGCGAATTATGGCTACACCTTC CASSRNQGANYGYTF
. . TRBJ2-5 TRBV5-6 TGTGCCAGCAGCTTGAACCCTACTAGTTACCAAGAGACCCAGTACTTC CASSLNPTSYQETQYF
. TRBD1 TRBJ1-5 TRBV28 TGTGCCAGCGTAAATCCGGGACAGGGACGCAATCAGCCCCAGCATTTT CASVNPGQGRNQPQHF
. . TRBJ1-3 TRBV14 TGTGCCAGCAGAGACAGCTCTGGAAACACCATATATTTT CASRDSSGNTIYF
. TRBD1 TRBJ2-2 TRBV11-2 TGTGCCAGCAGCCAACGACAGGGGAGGAACACCGGGGAGCTGTTTTTT CASSQRQGRNTGELFF
. . TRBJ1-1 TRBV28 TGTGCCAGCCAGGGAATTGGGAAACGGACGGGTGGGAACACTGAAGCTTTCTTT CASQGIGKRTGGNTEAFF
. TRBD1 TRBJ2-5 TRBV10-3 TGTGCCACACAGGGGGTTGGAGAGACCCAGTACTTC CATQGVGETQYF
few . TRBJ1-3 TRBV7-9 TGTGCCAGCAGCCCAGACATGAGAAACACCATATATTTT CASSPDMRNTIYF
. TRBD2 TRBJ2-1 TRBV5-4 TGTGCCAGCAGCCGGACTAGCGGGATATACAATGAGCAGTTCTTC CASSRTSGIYNEQFF
once . TRBJ1-4 TRBV5-4 TGTGCCAGCAGCCCTGACGGGGGTCGGAATGAAAAACTGTTTTTT CASSPDGGRNEKLFF
. TRBD2 TRBJ2-3 TRBV7-3 TGTGCCAGCAGCTTAGGGCGGGGGAGCACAGATACGCAGTATTTT CASSLGRGSTDTQYF
. . TRBJ1-6 TRBV2 TGTGCCAGCAGTCGCGAGGTAACCTATAATTCACCCCTCCACTTT CASSREVTYNSPLHF
. . TRBJ2-7 TRBV5-6 TGTGCCAGCAGCTTGGGACGAGGGTGGGGGCTTGAGCAGTACTTC CASSLGRGWGLEQYF
. . TRBJ2-5 TRBV2 TGTGCCAGCAGTGAAGGGAGCTCGGACCAAGAGACCCAGTACTTC CASSEGSSDQETQYF
. . TRBJ1-2 TRBV6-1 TGTGCCAGCAGTGAGGGCAGGGGCTATGGCTACACCTTC CASSEGRGYGYTF
. . TRBJ1-6 TRBV5-4 TGTGCCAGCAGGGAAAGGGGATCTAATTCACCCCTCCACTTT CASRERGSNSPLHF
. TRBD1 TRBJ2-1 TRBV9 TGTGCCAGCAGCGTAGGGGCCCGGACAGGGGAGGGTGAGCAGTTCTTC CASSVGARTGEGEQFF
. . TRBJ2-7 TRBV10-3 TGTGCCATCAGTGCCGGGATAGTCAACGAGCAGTACTTC CAISAGIVNEQYF
. . TRBJ2-1 TRBV5-1 TGCGCCAGCAGCTTGACACTAGCCCTACAAACTGAGCAGTTCTTC CASSLTLALQTEQFF
. . TRBJ1-3 TRBV19 TGTGCCAGTAGTCCCGACAGGACCTCTGGAAACACCATATATTTT CASSPDRTSGNTIYF
once TRBD1 TRBJ1-2 TRBV6-5 TGTGCCAGCAGATTCACCGGGACAGGGAACTATGGCTACACCTTC CASRFTGTGNYGYTF
. . TRBJ2-2 TRBV18 TGTGCCAGCTCACCGGCGGTCGCGAACACCGGGGAGCTGTTTTTT CASSPAVANTGELFF
. . TRBJ2-6 TRBV11-2 TGTGCCAGCAGCTTAGTGGCGGGACTGATCTCTGGGGCCAACGTCCTGACTTTC CASSLVAGLISGANVLTF
. . TRBJ2-7 TRBV7-2 TGTGCCAGCAGCTGGGGGGACAGATCCTCCTACGAGCAGTACTTC CASSWGDRSSYEQYF
. . TRBJ1-5 TRBV6-1 TGTGCCAGCAGCGAAGGACAGATCAATCAGCCCCAGCATTTT CASSEGQINQPQHF
. TRBD2 TRBJ2-3 TRBV5-4 TGTGCCAGCAGCCTCGGACTAGCGGGAACAGATACGCAGTATTTT CASSLGLAGTDTQYF
. . TRBJ2-6 TRBV28 TGTGCCAGCAGTTTGGTCGGGCTAGCCTCTGGGGCCAACGTCCTGACTTTC CASSLVGLASGANVLTF
. TRBD1 TRBJ1-2 TRBV7-2 TGTGCCAGCAGCCCCCGACAGGGGATAAACTATGGCTACACCTTC CASSPRQGINYGYTF
. . TRBJ2-7 TRBV30 TGTGCCTGGACTAACGGGTTCAGACTACTGTCCTCGGGGGAGCAGTACTTC CAWTNGFRLLSSGEQYF
. . TRBJ2-3 TRBV6-4 TGTGCCAGCAGTGACTCCCCAGGGGATACGCAGTATTTT CASSDSPGDTQYF
. . TRBJ1-3 TRBV10-2 TGCGCCAGCATCGGGACTCCAAACTCTGGAAACACCATATATTTT CASIGTPNSGNTIYF
. . TRBJ2-6 TRBV11-1 TGTGCCAGCAGCGGGACACTTTCTGGGGCCAACGTCCTGACTTTC CASSGTLSGANVLTF
. . TRBJ2-1 TRBV19 TGTGCCAGTAGTAAGGGACACTACAATGAGCAGTTCTTC CASSKGHYNEQFF
. . TRBJ2-7 TRBV6-5 TGTGCCAGCACAGGGGTTAACTACGAGCAGTACTTC CASTGVNYEQYF
. . TRBJ1-2 TRBV7-8 TGTGCCAGCAGCTTGAGTGCGGCCTCTCACTATGGCTACACCTTC CASSLSAASHYGYTF
. . TRBJ1-4 TRBV30 TGTGCCTGGAGTGAATCCCCTTCGTTTAATGAAAAACTGTTTTTT CAWSESPSFNEKLFF
. . TRBJ2-2 TRBV19 TGTGCCAGTAGACGAATCGCGGGACAGACCCCGAACACCGGGGAGCTGTTTTTT CASRRIAGQTPNTGELFF
. TRBD2 TRBJ2-1 TRBV19 TGTGCCAGTAGTAGGGGCGGGGGACACAATGAGCAGTTCTTC CASSRGGGHNEQFF
. TRBD1 TRBJ1-5 TRBV11-3 TGTGCCAGCAGCTTAGTAGGGGGCGGACCAAAGGGGAGCCAGCCCCAGCATTTT CASSLVGGGPKGSQPQHF